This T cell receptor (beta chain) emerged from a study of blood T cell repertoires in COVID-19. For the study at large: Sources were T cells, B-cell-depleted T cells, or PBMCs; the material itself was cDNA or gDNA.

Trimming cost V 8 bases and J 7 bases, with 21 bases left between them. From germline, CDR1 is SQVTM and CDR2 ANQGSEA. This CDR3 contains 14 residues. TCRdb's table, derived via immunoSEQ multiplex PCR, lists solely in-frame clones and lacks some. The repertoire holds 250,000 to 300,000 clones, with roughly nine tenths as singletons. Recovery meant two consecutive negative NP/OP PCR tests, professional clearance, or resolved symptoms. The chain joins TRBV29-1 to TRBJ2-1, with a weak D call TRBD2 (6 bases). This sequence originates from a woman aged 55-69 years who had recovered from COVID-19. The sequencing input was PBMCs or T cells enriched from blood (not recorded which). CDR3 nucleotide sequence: TGCAGCTTCCGGGACCCTCGGGGGTGGAATGAGCAGTTCTTC. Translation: CSFRDPRGWNEQFF.